Below, 16 T cell receptor beta chains from the same sample are listed, as sequenced in a study of T-cell reconstitution after alpha-beta-depleted transplantation in children. Preparation of the TCRbeta library was carried out with unique molecular identifiers. TCRdb re-called the PCR reads with MiXCR, one entry per CDR3 protein. The data hold about a million distinct CDR3 sequences, with around 30% observed a single time. Material: PBMCs, mostly from graft donor cells, obtained 360 days after TCRalphabeta/CD19-depleted stem cell transplant. Receptor source: a boy younger than two who had a stem cell transplant for SCID, so the T cells may come from the graft donor.

This chain joins TRBV5-5 and TRBJ1-6, with 7 bases that match TRBD1. Germline CDR1 and CDR2: SGHKS and YYEKEE (reference sequence). The V segment lost 4 bases and the J segment 11 bases; nucleotides outside the gene matches: 9. CDR3 length: 14 residues. The CDR3 coding sequence is TGTGCCAGCAGCGCGGGGACAGTCCTTCCACCCCTCCACTTT. Translating it yields CASSAGTVLPPLHF.

The chain couples TRBV4-1 to TRBJ1-4; the match to TRBD1 covers 7 bases. The CDR3 covers 16 residues. The V segment lost 0 bases and the J segment 4 bases; nucleotides outside the gene matches: 5. Germline-derived CDR1 and CDR2 are MGHRA and YSYEKL. The CDR3 reads CASSQDPTGLNEKLFF. In nucleotides, the CDR3 is TGCGCCAGCAGCCAAGATCCGACAGGGCTTAATGAAAAACTGTTTTTT.

The chain couples TRBV7-6 to TRBJ2-3; 15 bases are a match to TRBD2. J gave up 1 base and V 2 bases, and 7 bases lay outside the gene matches. The CDR3 extends over 19 amino acids. CDR1 SGHVS and CDR2 FNYEAQ come from the germline V gene. CDR3 nucleotide sequence: TGTGCCAGCAGCTTATCGAGGACTAGCGGGGGGGAGGGCACAGATACGCAGTATTTT. It is translated as CASSLSRTSGGEGTDTQYF.

A few counts support this clonotype. The J gene is TRBJ2-4, the V gene TRBV12-3 or TRBV12-4; perhaps TRBD1 as D (5 bases). CDR3 length equals 13 residues. Trimming removed 3 bases at V and 11 bases at J, with 14 bases between. CDR3 DNA sequence: TGTGCCAGCAGTTTCCTGGGGCACCCGTTTCAGTACTTC. This sequence encodes CASSFLGHPFQYF.

A few counts support this clonotype. The J gene is TRBJ2-1, the V gene TRBV29-1, with a possible D match to TRBD2 (5 bases). V was pared by 4 bases and J by 0 bases, with 13 bases between. There are 15 residues in the CDR3. Germline CDR1 reads SQVTM; CDR2 reads ANQGSEA. CDR3 in DNA: TGCAGCGTTGGCGGCGAAGGGAGCTCCTACAATGAGCAGTTCTTC. It specifies CSVGGEGSSYNEQFF.

The chain is built from TRBV12-3 or TRBV12-4 and TRBJ1-5; 8 nucleotides line up with TRBD1. Trimming cost V 5 bases and J 4 bases; bases outside gene matches: 16. The CDR3 has 18 amino acids. The CDR3 DNA sequence: TGTGCCAGCAGTCCCCATTCAGGGGGCCTCAATTTTAATCAGCCCCAGCATTTT. Its protein is CASSPHSGGLNFNQPQHF.

This clonotype occurred a few times. The chain employs TRBV5-1 and TRBJ2-2, with D unclear. This CDR3 is 15 amino acids long. Germline lookup yields CDR1 SGHRS and CDR2 YFSETQ. Trimming removed 4 bases from V and 5 bases from J, with 15 bases in between. The chain's CDR3 is CASSHPIYATGELFF. The DNA of the CDR3 is TGCGCCAGCAGCCATCCAATTTACGCTACCGGGGAGCTGTTTTTT.

This clonotype has a handful of counts. The chain is built from TRBV12-3 or TRBV12-4 and TRBJ2-5; D uncertain. With 3 bases removed from V and 3 bases from J, the gap between germline ends came to 8 bases. This CDR3 has 13 residues. The CDR3 DNA sequence: TGTGCCAGCAGTTTTCATAGTAAAGAGACCCAGTACTTC. Amino acids: CASSFHSKETQYF.

This clonotype has only a few counts. The chain has TRBV28 and TRBJ2-3, with TRBD2 matching 7 bases. J lost 2 bases, V lost 3 bases, and 11 bases had no gene match. Germline CDR1 and CDR2: MDHEN and SYDVKM. This CDR3 has 17 residues. The CDR3: CASSLTLAGFYTDTQYF. Here the CDR3 DNA reads TGTGCCAGCAGTTTGACTTTAGCGGGTTTCTACACAGATACGCAGTATTTT.

The V gene is TRBV6-1, the J gene TRBJ2-7; a possible D gene is TRBD1 (6 bases). The V end was cut by 4 bases, the J end by 0 bases, with 10 bases between. This CDR3 region has 14 residues. Germline CDR1 and CDR2: MNHNS and SASEGT. Here the CDR3 reads CASSARTDSYEQYF. The CDR3 nucleotides read TGTGCCAGCAGTGCCCGGACAGACTCCTACGAGCAGTACTTC.

This clonotype was counted only a few times. The chain has TRBV20-1 and TRBJ2-3, with 9 bases fitting TRBD2. Germline loops: CDR1 DFQATT, CDR2 SNEGSKA (reference sequence). This CDR3 is built from 13 residues. CDR3: CSAQGTSFLTQYF. CDR3 coding DNA: TGCAGCGCGCAAGGGACTAGCTTCCTTACGCAGTATTTT.

In its sample, this clonotype was seen a few times. The chain combines TRBV5-1 with TRBJ1-1, with D tentatively TRBD1 (6 bases). CDR3 size: 14 residues. V was clipped by 3 bases and J by 4 bases, with 13 bases between them. In germline, CDR1 is SGHRS, CDR2 YFSETQ. This chain's CDR3 is CASSYREGSTEAFF. The CDR3, as DNA: TGCGCCAGCAGCTACAGGGAGGGGAGCACTGAAGCTTTCTTT.

The V and J genes are TRBV18 and TRBJ1-1; no clear D gene. This CDR3 has 17 amino acids. The germline V and J ends were trimmed by 0 bases and 0 bases, with 14 bases remaining between them. CDR1 KGHSH and CDR2 LQKENI come from the germline V gene. CDR3 nucleotides: TGTGCCAGCTCACCACCGTTTCGGGGAAGTCTGAACACTGAAGCTTTCTTT. It codes for CASSPPFRGSLNTEAFF.

This clonotype appeared a few times. The V call is TRBV18, the J call TRBJ2-7; 9 bases agree with TRBD1. With V trimmed by 3 bases and J by 5 bases, 8 bases remained unmatched. This CDR3 contains 15 residues. Germline V gene data show CDR1 as KGHSH and CDR2 as LQKENI. The CDR3 region has the DNA TGTGCCAGCTCACCCCAACAGGGGGCGGCCGACGAGCAGTACTTC. Translating gives CASSPQQGAADEQYF.

This clonotype was counted a few times. This rearrangement joins TRBV20-1 to TRBJ2-5; D unresolved. CDR1 DFQATT and CDR2 SNEGSKA come from the germline V gene (reference sequence). Between the trimmed V and J ends, which lost 1 base and 4 bases, there was a span of 7 bases. The CDR3 covers 12 residues. In DNA form, the CDR3 reads TGCAGTGCTAGAGCTAATCGAGAGACCCAGTACTTC. Translated: CSARANRETQYF.

This chain uses TRBV20-1 with TRBJ2-7; 9 nucleotides align to TRBD1. CDR3 length: 15 amino acids. The V and J ends lost 0 bases and 9 bases, in that order; junction bases with no gene match: 12. Germline V CDR1 and CDR2: DFQATT, SNEGSKA (reference sequence). DNA of the CDR3: TGCAGTGCTAGAGACCCGGGACAGGGTTTCACTGTGCAGTACTTC. The encoded protein is CSARDPGQGFTVQYF.